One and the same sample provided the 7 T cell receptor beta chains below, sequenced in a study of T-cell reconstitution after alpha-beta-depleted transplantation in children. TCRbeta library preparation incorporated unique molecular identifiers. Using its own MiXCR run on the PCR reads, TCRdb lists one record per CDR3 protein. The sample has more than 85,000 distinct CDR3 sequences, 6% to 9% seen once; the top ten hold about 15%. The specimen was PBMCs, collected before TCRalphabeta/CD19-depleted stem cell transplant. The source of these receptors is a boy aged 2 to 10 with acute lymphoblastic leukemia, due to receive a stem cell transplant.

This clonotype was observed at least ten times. Here the CDR3 reads CASSHRTGGYNEQFF. CDR3 sequence (DNA): TGCGCCAGCAGCCACCGGACAGGGGGCTACAATGAGCAGTTCTTC. The chain combines TRBV4-3 with TRBJ2-1; 10 bases match TRBD1. J lost 3 bases, V lost 3 bases, and 2 bases had no gene match. This CDR3 spans 15 amino acids. CDR1 and CDR2 (germline): LGHNA, YSLEER.

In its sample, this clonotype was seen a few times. The CDR3 loop is CASSRGPQHF. Here the CDR3 DNA reads TGTGCCAGCAGTAGAGGGCCCCAGCATTTT. The chain uses TRBV27 and TRBJ1-5; no reliable D call. CDR3 length: 10 residues. In germline, CDR1 is MNHEY, CDR2 SMNVEV (reference sequence). Trimming took off 5 bases at V and 9 bases at J, with 5 bases between the two ends.

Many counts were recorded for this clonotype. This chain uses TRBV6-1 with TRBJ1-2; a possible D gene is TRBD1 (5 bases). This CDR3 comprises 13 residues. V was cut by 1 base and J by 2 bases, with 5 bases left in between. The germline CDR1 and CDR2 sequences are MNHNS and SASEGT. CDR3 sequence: CASSEEGNYGYTF. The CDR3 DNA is TGTGCCAGCAGTGAAGAGGGGAACTATGGCTACACCTTC.

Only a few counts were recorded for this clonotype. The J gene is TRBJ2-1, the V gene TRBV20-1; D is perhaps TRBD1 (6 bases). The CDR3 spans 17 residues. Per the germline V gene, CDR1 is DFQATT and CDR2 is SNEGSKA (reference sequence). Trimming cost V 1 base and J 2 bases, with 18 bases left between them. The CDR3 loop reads CSARGWGPQNTYNEQFF. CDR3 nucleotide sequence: TGCAGTGCTAGAGGGTGGGGGCCCCAGAATACCTACAATGAGCAGTTCTTC.

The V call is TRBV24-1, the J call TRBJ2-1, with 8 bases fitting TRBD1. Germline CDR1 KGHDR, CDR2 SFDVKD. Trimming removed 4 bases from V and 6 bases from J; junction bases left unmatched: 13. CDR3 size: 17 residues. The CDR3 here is CATSDPNSGGGFNEQFF. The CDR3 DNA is TGTGCCACCAGTGACCCTAACTCAGGGGGCGGTTTCAATGAGCAGTTCTTC.

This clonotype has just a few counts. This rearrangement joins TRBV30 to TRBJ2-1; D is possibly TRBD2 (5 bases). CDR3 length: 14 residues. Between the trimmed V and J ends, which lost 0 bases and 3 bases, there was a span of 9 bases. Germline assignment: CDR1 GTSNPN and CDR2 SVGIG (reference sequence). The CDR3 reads CAWSVSEDYNEQFF. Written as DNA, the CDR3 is TGTGCCTGGAGTGTTAGCGAGGACTACAATGAGCAGTTCTTC.

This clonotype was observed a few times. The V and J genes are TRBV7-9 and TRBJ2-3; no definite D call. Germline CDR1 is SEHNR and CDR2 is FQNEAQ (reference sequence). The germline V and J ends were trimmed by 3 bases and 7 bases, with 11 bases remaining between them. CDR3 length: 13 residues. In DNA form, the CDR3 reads TGTGCCAGCAGCTTTTCTCAGCTTTATACGCAGTATTTT. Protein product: CASSFSQLYTQYF.